This entry features one TCR beta chain sequence. Clones were sequenced by immunoSEQ multiplex PCR, and TCRdb holds only the in-frame ones, with some missing. The data show some 64,000 clones, about 90% seen once. The record originates from a study of T cell changes during pregnancy in multiple sclerosis. Germline CDR1 reads KGHSH; CDR2 reads LQKENI. The length of the CDR3 is 16 residues. V was pared by 1 base and J by 9 bases, with 21 bases between. The genes are TRBV18 and TRBJ1-2, with unresolved D. This TCR was sampled from a female donor in good health, enrolled as a control in a pregnancy study. The sequences come from peripheral blood, collected in the first trimester of pregnancy. CDR3 nucleotide sequence: TGTGCCAGCTCACCACTTGGTCGGGAGCTTCAGAAGAGCTACACCTTC. It yields the protein CASSPLGRELQKSYTF.